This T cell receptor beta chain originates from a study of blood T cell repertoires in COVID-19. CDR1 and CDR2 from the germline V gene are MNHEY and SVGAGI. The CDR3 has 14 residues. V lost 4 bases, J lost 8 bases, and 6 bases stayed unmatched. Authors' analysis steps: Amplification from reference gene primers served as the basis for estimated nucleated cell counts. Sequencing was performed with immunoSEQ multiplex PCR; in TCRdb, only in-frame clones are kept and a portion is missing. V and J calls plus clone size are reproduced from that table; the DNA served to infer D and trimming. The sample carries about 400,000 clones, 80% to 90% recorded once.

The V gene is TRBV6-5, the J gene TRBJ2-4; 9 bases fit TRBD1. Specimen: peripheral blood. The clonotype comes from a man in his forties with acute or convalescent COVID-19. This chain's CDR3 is CASSFRDREDIQYF. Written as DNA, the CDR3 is TGTGCCAGCAGTTTCCGGGACAGGGAGGACATTCAGTACTTC.